This T cell receptor beta chain emerged from a study of prognosis after radiotherapy for stage I lung cancer. Genomic DNA served as the source from which two-round multiplex PCR generated TCR beta CDR3 amplicons. Used in first-round PCR were primers specific to each TRBV and TRBJ gene. TCRdb analysed the multiplex PCR reads with MiXCR anew, one entry per CDR3 protein. The sample shows more than 15,000 distinct CDR3 sequences, about a sixth of them seen only once. The CDR3 has 10 residues. Trimming removed 8 bases from V and 9 bases from J, with 10 bases in between. This clonotype has at least ten counts.

J is TRBJ1-1 and V is TRBV12-3 or TRBV12-4; D perhaps matches TRBD1 (5 bases). The receptor was derived from a donor at least 50 years old with non-small cell lung cancer. Specimen: PBMCs, collected before or after stereotactic body radiation therapy (not recorded which). As DNA, the CDR3 is TGTGCCAGCTGGGGGGGGAAAGCTTTCTTT. Its translation: CASWGGKAFF.